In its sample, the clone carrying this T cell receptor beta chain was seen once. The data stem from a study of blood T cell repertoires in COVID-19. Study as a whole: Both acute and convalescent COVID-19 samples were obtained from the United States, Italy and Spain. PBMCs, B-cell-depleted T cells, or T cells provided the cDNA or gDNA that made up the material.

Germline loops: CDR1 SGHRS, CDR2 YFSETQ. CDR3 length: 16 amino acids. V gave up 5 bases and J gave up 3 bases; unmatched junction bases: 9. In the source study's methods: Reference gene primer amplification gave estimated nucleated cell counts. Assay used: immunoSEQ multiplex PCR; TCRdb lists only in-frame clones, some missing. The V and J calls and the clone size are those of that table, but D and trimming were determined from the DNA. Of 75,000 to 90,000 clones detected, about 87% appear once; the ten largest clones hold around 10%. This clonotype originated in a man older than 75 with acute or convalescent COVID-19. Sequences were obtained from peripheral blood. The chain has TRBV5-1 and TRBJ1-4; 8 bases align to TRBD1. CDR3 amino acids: CASRPTGGSANEKLFF. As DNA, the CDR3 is TGCGCCAGCAGACCCACAGGGGGGTCAGCTAATGAAAAACTGTTTTTT.